This TCR beta chain was profiled in a study of T cells in Graves' hyperthyroidism and ophthalmopathy. Regarding the study as a whole: Also found in blood were most expanded thyroid clonotypes above 0.001.

From RNA transcripts, TCR beta CDR3 regions were amplified. First-round RT-PCR of the TCR CDR3 relied on the HTBI primer set. TCRdb re-called the multiplex PCR reads with MiXCR, one entry per CDR3 protein. The table records around 340,000 distinct CDR3 sequences, roughly a fifth of them present only once. This clonotype was detected ten times or more. Antigen: not known. CDR1 is SNHLY, CDR2 FYNNEI, per germline. Trimming at V came to 6 bases and at J to 7 bases, leaving 8 bases not matched to a gene. The CDR3 covers 15 residues. If no ophthalmopathy progression occurred within 18 months, Graves' hyperthyroidism was stable. Recently diagnosed hyperthyroidism of less than 2 months' duration affected patients aged 18 to 65. Exclusion criteria comprised uncontrolled infection, other autoimmune disease, pregnancy or lactation.

Sequencing used blood. The chain combines TRBV2 with TRBJ2-1, with 11 positions matching TRBD2. This clonotype was obtained from a woman aged 45-65 years with Graves' hyperthyroidism. DNA for the CDR3: TGTGCCAGCAGACTGCTAGCGGGGGGCGGGAATGAGCAGTTCTTC. Protein: CASRLLAGGGNEQFF.